This TCR beta chain stems from a study of T cells after yellow fever vaccination. About the study: Libraries from low-cell-number fractions were prepared with the SMART-Seq v4 Ultra Low Input RNA kit. Study-level points and caveats: A large majority of primary-vaccination clones showed up again after the booster (approximately 95% CD4, 88% CD8). Just a small share of clonotypes turned up in the CD4 compartment as well as the CD8 compartment.

This clonotype was seen ten or more times. What it binds is unknown. The CDR3 totals 13 residues. Trimming removed 4 bases at V and 4 bases at J, with 10 bases between. Germline lookup yields CDR1 SGHAT and CDR2 FQNNGV. The 5'RACE template-switching step produced TCR cDNA and added a universal primer site and UMIs. One entry per CDR3 protein, called by TCRdb with MiXCR from the 5' RACE reads. Of 120,000 to 150,000 distinct CDR3 sequences listed, 7% to 9% were seen once; the top ten hold 0.73%. This clonotype was obtained from a man between 25 and 39 years old who received the YFV17D yellow fever vaccine. This chain links TRBV11-2 with TRBJ2-5; a possible D gene is TRBD1 (5 bases). This specimen was CD4+ T cells sorted from PBMCs, taken 5 days after the yellow fever booster vaccination. CDR3 amino acids: CASSSDRVETQYF. The CDR3 coding sequence is TGTGCCAGCAGCTCAGACAGAGTAGAGACCCAGTACTTC.